These T cell receptor beta chains were read from a single sample in a study of T cells in Graves' hyperthyroidism and ophthalmopathy. TCRdb analysed the multiplex PCR reads with MiXCR anew, one entry per CDR3 protein. This table holds 350,000 or so distinct CDR3 sequences, roughly 18% found once. Sequencing was performed on blood. The receptors were gathered from a woman in her fifties or sixties with Graves' hyperthyroidism. The CDR3 runs from the conserved cysteine through the conserved F or W. D genes are given only for firm matches. Clone size appears in some rows only: once, few, many, or a class for an expanded clone.

size	length	D	V	J	CDR3	DNA
.	15	.	TRBV11-2	TRBJ2-5	CASSRIHHSQETQYF	TGTGCCAGCAGCCGGATCCACCACTCCCAAGAGACCCAGTACTTC
many	14	.	TRBV7-8	TRBJ2-7	CASSSRWGEYEQYF	TGTGCCAGCAGCTCGCGGTGGGGCGAATACGAGCAGTACTTC
.	14	.	TRBV19	TRBJ2-7	CASTTTSSSYEQYF	TGTGCCAGTACCACGACTAGTAGTAGCTACGAGCAGTACTTC
.	14	.	TRBV27	TRBJ1-2	CASSRTYNDYGYTF	TGTGCCAGCAGCCGGACCTATAATGACTATGGCTACACCTTC
.	14	.	TRBV2	TRBJ1-4	CASSKGVANEKLFF	TGTGCCAGCAGTAAGGGTGTCGCTAATGAAAAACTGTTTTTT
few	14	.	TRBV10-3	TRBJ1-1	CAIKGEAGYTEAFF	TGTGCCATCAAGGGGGAAGCAGGATACACTGAAGCTTTCTTT
few	14	.	TRBV4-2	TRBJ1-2	CASSQAGFGYGYTF	TGTGCCAGCAGCCAAGCTGGTTTTGGCTATGGCTACACCTTC
many	13	.	TRBV12-3/TRBV12-4	TRBJ2-3	CASSPGLRDTQYF	TGTGCCAGCAGCCCCGGACTACGAGATACGCAGTATTTT
few	13	.	TRBV4-2	TRBJ2-1	CASSQHNHNEQFF	TGTGCCAGCAGCCAACATAACCACAATGAGCAGTTCTTC
few	15	.	TRBV28	TRBJ1-2	CASYTDSRILYGYTF	TGTGCCAGTTATACCGACAGTCGTATCCTCTATGGCTACACCTTC
few	13	.	TRBV7-3	TRBJ1-1	CASSLGGSVEAFF	TGTGCCAGCAGCTTAGGGGGGTCGGTTGAAGCTTTCTTT
.	11	.	TRBV4-1	TRBJ1-1	CASSLGIEAFF	TGCGCCAGCAGCCTGGGCATTGAAGCTTTCTTT
.	17	TRBD2	TRBV5-4	TRBJ2-1	CASSLGASGGAVNEQFF	TGTGCCAGCAGCTTGGGGGCTAGCGGGGGGGCCGTGAATGAGCAGTTCTTC
.	13	.	TRBV5-5	TRBJ2-1	CASAGHLNNEQFF	TGTGCCAGCGCGGGACATCTGAACAATGAGCAGTTCTTC
many	17	TRBD1	TRBV12-3/TRBV12-4	TRBJ2-5	CASSFAGTGVFRETQYF	TGTGCCAGCAGTTTTGCCGGGACAGGGGTGTTCAGGGAGACCCAGTACTTC
many	15	.	TRBV2	TRBJ1-1	CASSEGDIRDTEAFF	TGTGCCAGCAGTGAAGGGGACATTAGGGACACTGAAGCTTTCTTT
many	13	.	TRBV28	TRBJ2-2	CASSSPPTGELFF	TGTGCCAGCAGTTCACCCCCCACCGGGGAGCTGTTTTTT
many	13	.	TRBV30	TRBJ1-1	CAWSVHTNTEAFF	TGTGCCTGGAGTGTACACACGAACACTGAAGCTTTCTTT
many	16	.	TRBV15	TRBJ1-2	CATSRDKGPNTGGYTF	TGTGCCACCAGCAGAGATAAGGGACCGAACACTGGAGGCTACACCTTC
once	16	TRBD2	TRBV2	TRBJ2-5	CASSDTSGGVQETQYF	TGTGCCAGCAGTGATACTAGCGGGGGGGTACAAGAGACCCAGTACTTC
many	14	.	TRBV5-1	TRBJ2-1	CASSPAEGYNEQFF	TGCGCCAGCAGCCCTGCCGAGGGATACAATGAGCAGTTCTTC
few	13	.	TRBV5-5	TRBJ1-1	CASSLGPGTEAFF	TGTGCCAGCAGCTTGGGACCGGGAACTGAAGCTTTCTTT
many	16	TRBD2	TRBV2	TRBJ2-5	CASSEELAANQETQYF	TGTGCCAGCAGTGAAGAGCTAGCGGCAAATCAAGAGACCCAGTACTTC
.	16	TRBD1	TRBV9	TRBJ1-5	CASSVERQGEDQPQHF	TGTGCCAGCAGCGTCGAGAGGCAGGGGGAAGATCAGCCCCAGCATTTT
.	14	.	TRBV11-2	TRBJ2-1	CASSPGRGDNEQFF	TGTGCCAGCAGCCCCGGGCGGGGAGACAATGAGCAGTTCTTC
.	14	TRBD2	TRBV19	TRBJ2-7	CASSRLAGGHEQYF	TGTGCCAGTAGCCGACTAGCGGGAGGCCACGAGCAGTACTTC
many	14	TRBD1	TRBV7-2	TRBJ1-2	CASSFTLTGHGYTF	TGTGCCAGCAGCTTTACACTGACAGGGCATGGCTACACCTTC
many	12	.	TRBV12-3/TRBV12-4	TRBJ2-7	CASSSRAYEQYF	TGTGCCAGCAGTTCCAGGGCGTACGAGCAGTACTTC
many	12	.	TRBV12-3/TRBV12-4	TRBJ2-2	CASRASRGELFF	TGTGCCAGCAGGGCATCGAGGGGGGAGCTGTTTTTT
.	15	TRBD1	TRBV7-8	TRBJ2-3	CASSPRQGSRDTQYF	TGTGCCAGCAGCCCCAGACAGGGTAGCCGAGATACGCAGTATTTT
many	14	.	TRBV2	TRBJ2-1	CASSESGTHNEQFF	TGTGCCAGCAGTGAATCCGGGACCCACAATGAGCAGTTCTTC
.	15	.	TRBV7-3	TRBJ1-2	CASSLLGGTNYGYTF	TGTGCCAGCAGCCTCTTAGGGGGGACTAACTATGGCTACACCTTC
many	12	.	TRBV20-1	TRBJ1-5	CSATSGNQPQHF	TGCAGTGCTACCAGTGGCAATCAGCCCCAGCATTTT
.	14	.	TRBV29-1	TRBJ1-1	CSVGAPGRVTEAFF	TGCAGCGTGGGGGCGCCCGGAAGGGTCACTGAAGCTTTCTTT
many	13	.	TRBV20-1	TRBJ1-5	CSAAGTSDQPQHF	TGCAGTGCGGCCGGGACCTCAGATCAGCCCCAGCATTTT
.	13	.	TRBV7-7	TRBJ2-5	CASSPGGAETQYF	TGTGCTAGCAGCCCCGGGGGCGCCGAGACCCAGTACTTC
.	14	.	TRBV28	TRBJ1-5	CASSKDTSNQPQHF	TGTGCCAGCAGCAAGGACACTAGCAATCAGCCCCAGCATTTT
.	13	.	TRBV10-3	TRBJ2-7	CAIRATGTDEQYF	TGTGCCATTAGAGCTACCGGGACCGACGAGCAGTACTTC
few	15	TRBD2	TRBV6-1	TRBJ2-5	CASQISGGFQETQYF	TGTGCCAGCCAAATTAGCGGGGGGTTCCAAGAGACCCAGTACTTC
.	13	.	TRBV3-1	TRBJ2-5	CASSPLAKETQYF	TGTGCCAGCAGTCCCCTAGCGAAAGAGACCCAGTACTTC